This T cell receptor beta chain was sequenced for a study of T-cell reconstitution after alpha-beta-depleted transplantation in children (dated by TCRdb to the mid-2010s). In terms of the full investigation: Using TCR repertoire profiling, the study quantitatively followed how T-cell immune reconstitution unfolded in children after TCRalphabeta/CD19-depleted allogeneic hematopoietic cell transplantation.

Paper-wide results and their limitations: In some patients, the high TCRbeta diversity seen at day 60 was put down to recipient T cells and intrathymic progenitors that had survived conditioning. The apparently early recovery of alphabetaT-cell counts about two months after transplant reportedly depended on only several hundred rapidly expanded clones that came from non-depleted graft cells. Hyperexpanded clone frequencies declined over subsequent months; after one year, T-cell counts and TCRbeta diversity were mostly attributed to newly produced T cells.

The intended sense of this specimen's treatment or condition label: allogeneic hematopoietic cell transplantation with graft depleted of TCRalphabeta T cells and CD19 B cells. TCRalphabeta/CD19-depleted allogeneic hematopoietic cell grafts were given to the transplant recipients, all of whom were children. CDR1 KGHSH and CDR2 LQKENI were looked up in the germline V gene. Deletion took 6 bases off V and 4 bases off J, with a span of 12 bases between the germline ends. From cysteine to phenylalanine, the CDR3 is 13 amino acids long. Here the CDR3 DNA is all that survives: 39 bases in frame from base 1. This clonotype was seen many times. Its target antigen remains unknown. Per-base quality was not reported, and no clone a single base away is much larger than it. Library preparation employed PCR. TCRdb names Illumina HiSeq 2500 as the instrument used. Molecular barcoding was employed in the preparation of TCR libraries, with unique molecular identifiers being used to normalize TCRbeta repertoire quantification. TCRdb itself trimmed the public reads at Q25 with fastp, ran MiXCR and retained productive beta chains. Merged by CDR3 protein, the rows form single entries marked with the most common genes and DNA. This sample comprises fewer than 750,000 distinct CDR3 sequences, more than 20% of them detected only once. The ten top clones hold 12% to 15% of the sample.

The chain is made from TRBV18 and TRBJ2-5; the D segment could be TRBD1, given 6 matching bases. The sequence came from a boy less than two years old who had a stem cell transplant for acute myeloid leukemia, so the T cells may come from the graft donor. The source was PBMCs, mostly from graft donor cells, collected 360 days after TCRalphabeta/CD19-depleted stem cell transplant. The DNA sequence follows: TGTGCCAGCTCCCCAGGGGCCGGAGAGACCCAGTACTTC. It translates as CASSPGAGETQYF.